This entry features one T cell receptor beta chain sequence. Antigen unknown. This specimen belongs to a study of shared clonotypes between healthy human individuals. Study background: The plates for each donor numbered three CD4 naive, three CD4 memory, two CD8 naive and one CD8 memory.

Naive-designated CD8 cells lacked CD45RO, were positively enriched for CCR7, and omitted terminally differentiated effector memory CD45RA+ cells. Germline lookup yields CDR1 MDHEN and CDR2 SYDVKM. This CDR3 has 13 amino acids. Trimming pared 5 bases from V and 9 bases from J, leaving 11 bases between. Clones were read by immunoSEQ multiplex PCR, and TCRdb kept only the in-frame ones, dropping some. Here the sample spans around 1.9 million clones, roughly 91% being singletons. Study-wide findings and caveats: The generation probabilities recorded for non-shared clonotypes fell below those of clonotypes shared by all four donors.

This chain connects TRBV28 to TRBJ1-6; D is perhaps TRBD1 (5 bases). Sequencing input: naive CD8+ T cells from PBMCs. The clonotype originates from a young man in good health. Some clones in this sample may be carry-over from other donors' samples. The CDR3 DNA is TGTGCCAGCAGTGAGGGGTCCGGTTCACCCCTCCACTTT. Translation: CASSEGSGSPLHF. Full variable domain (rest looked up from reference TRBV28 and TRBJ1-6): DVKVTQSSRYLVKRTGEKVFLECVQDMDHENMFWYRQDPGLGLRLIYFSYDVKMKEKGDIPEGYSVSREKKERFSLILESASTNQTSMYLCASSEGSGSPLHFGNGTRLTVT.